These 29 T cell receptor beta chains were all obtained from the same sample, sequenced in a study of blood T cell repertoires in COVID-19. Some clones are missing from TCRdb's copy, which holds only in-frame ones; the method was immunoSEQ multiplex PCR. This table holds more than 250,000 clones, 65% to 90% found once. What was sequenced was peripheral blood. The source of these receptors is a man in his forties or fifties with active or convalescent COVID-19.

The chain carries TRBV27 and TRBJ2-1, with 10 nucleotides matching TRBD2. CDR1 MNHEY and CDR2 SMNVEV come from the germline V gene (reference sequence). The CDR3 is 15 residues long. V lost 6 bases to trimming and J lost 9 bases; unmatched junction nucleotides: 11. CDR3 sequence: CASRLAGAIGGEQFF. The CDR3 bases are TGTGCCAGCAGGCTAGCGGGAGCGATAGGTGGTGAGCAGTTCTTC.

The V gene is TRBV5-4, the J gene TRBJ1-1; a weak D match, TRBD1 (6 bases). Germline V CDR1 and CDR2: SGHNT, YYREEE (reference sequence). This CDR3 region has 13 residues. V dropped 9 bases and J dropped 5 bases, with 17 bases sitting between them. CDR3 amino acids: CATYRAGGTEAFF. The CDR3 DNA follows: TGTGCCACTTACAGGGCGGGAGGGACTGAAGCTTTCTTT.

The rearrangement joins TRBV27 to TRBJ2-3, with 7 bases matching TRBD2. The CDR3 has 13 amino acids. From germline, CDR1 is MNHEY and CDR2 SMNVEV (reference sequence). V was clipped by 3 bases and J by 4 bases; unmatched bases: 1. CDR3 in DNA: TGTGCCAGCAGTTTTGGGGGGGCAGATACGCAGTATTTT. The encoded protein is CASSFGGADTQYF.

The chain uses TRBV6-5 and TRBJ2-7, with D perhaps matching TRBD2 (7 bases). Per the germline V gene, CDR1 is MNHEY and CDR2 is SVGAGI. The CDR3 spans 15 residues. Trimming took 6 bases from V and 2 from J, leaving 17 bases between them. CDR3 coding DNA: TGTGCCAGCAGGGACCTGGGGGGGCAGGCCTACGAGCAGTACTTC. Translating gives CASRDLGGQAYEQYF.

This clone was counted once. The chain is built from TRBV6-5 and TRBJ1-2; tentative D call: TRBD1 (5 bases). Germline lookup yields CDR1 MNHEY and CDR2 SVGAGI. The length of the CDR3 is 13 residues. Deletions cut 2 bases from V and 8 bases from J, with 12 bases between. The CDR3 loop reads CASSYGPQGGYTF. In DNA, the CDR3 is TGTGCCAGCAGTTACGGACCTCAGGGAGGCTACACCTTC.

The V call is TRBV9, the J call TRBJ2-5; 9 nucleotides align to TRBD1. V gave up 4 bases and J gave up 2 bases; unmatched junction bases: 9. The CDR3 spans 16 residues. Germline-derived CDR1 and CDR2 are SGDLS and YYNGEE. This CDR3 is CASSPGQGWRQETQYF. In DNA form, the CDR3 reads TGTGCCAGCAGCCCAGGACAGGGGTGGAGGCAAGAGACCCAGTACTTC.

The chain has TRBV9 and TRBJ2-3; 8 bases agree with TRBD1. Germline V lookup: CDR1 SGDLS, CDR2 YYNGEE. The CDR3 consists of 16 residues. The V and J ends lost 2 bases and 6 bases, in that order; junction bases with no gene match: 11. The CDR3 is CASSVPRQGLRDTQYF. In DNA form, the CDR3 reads TGTGCCAGCAGCGTCCCACGACAGGGGTTGAGGGATACGCAGTATTTT.

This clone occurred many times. CDR3 bases: TGTGCCAGCAGCCGAGGGGGTACCCAAGAGACCCAGTACTTC. Residues: CASSRGGTQETQYF. The chain couples TRBV5-4 to TRBJ2-5; TRBD1 is a possible D gene (6 bases). CDR3 length equals 14 residues. The V end lost 4 bases, the J end lost 1 base, and 11 bases lay between the germline ends. CDR1 is SGHNT, CDR2 YYREEE, per germline (reference sequence).

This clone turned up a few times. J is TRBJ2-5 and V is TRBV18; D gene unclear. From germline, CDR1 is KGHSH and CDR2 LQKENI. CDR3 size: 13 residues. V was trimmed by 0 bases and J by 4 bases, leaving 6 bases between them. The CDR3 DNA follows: TGTGCCAGCTCACCACCGGGCTTAGAGACCCAGTACTTC. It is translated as CASSPPGLETQYF.

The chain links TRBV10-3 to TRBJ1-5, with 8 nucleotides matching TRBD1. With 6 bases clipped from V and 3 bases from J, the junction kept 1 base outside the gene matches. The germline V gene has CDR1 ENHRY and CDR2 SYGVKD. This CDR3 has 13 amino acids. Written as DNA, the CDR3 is TGTGCCATCAGGGGACAGGCCAATCAGCCCCAGCATTTT. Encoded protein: CAIRGQANQPQHF.

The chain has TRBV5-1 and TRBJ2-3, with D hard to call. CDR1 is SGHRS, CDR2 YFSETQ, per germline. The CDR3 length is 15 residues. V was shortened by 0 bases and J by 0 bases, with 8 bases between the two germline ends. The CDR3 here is CASSLDYSSTDTQYF. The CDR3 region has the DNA TGCGCCAGCAGCTTGGACTACTCCAGCACAGATACGCAGTATTTT. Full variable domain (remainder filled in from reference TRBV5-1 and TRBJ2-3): KAGVTQTPRYLIKTRGQQVTLSCSPISGHRSVSWYQQTPGQGLQFLFEYFSETQRNKGNFPGRFSGRQFSNSRSEMNVSTLELGDSALYLCASSLDYSSTDTQYFGPGTRLTVL.

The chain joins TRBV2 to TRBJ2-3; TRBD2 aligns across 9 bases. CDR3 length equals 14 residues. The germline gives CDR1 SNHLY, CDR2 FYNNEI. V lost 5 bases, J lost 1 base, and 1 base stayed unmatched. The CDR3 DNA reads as TGTGCCAGCAGTTGGACTAGCGGCACAGATACGCAGTATTTT. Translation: CASSWTSGTDTQYF.

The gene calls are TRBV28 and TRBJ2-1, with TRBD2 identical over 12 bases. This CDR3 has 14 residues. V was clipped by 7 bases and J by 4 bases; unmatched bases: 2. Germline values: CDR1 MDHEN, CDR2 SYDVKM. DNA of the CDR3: TGTGCCAGCACTAGCGGGGGGGGGTACAATGAGCAGTTCTTC. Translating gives CASTSGGGYNEQFF.

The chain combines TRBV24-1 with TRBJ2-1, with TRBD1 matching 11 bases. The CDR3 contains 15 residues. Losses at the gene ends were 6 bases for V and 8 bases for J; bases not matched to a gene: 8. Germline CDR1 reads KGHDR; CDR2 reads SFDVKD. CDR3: CATSTPGQGVHEQFF. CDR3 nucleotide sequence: TGTGCCACCAGTACCCCGGGACAGGGGGTCCATGAGCAGTTCTTC.

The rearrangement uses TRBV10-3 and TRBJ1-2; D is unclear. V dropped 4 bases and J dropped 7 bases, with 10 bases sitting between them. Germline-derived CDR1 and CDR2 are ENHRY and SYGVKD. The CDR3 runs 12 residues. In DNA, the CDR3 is TGTGCCATCAGTGCCGCGGCGGGTGGCTACACCTTC. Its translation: CAISAAAGGYTF.

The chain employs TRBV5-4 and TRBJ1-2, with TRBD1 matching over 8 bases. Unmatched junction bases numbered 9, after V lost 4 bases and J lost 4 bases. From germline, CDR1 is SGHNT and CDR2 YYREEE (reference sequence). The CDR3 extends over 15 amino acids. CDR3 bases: TGTGCCAGCAGCGAGGGGACAGGCGGCCTCTATGGCTACACCTTC. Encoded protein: CASSEGTGGLYGYTF. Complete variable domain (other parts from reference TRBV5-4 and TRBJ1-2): ETGVTQSPTHLIKTRGQQVTLRCSSQSGHNTVSWYQQALGQGPQFIFQYYREEENGRGNFPPRFSGLQFPNYSSELNVNALELDDSALYLCASSEGTGGLYGYTFGSGTRLTVV.

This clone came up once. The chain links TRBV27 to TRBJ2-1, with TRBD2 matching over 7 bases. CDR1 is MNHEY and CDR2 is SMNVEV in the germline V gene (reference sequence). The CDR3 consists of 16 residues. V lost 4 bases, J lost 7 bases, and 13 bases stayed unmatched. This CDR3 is CASSSPLRTSKNEQFF. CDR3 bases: TGTGCCAGCAGTTCACCCCTGAGGACTAGTAAGAATGAGCAGTTCTTC.

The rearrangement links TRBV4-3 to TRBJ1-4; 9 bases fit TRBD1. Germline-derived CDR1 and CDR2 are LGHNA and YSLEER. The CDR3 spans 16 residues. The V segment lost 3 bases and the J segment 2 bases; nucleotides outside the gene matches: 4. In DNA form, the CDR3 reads TGCGCCAGCAGCCAGCGACAGGGGGATACTAATGAAAAACTGTTTTTT. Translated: CASSQRQGDTNEKLFF.

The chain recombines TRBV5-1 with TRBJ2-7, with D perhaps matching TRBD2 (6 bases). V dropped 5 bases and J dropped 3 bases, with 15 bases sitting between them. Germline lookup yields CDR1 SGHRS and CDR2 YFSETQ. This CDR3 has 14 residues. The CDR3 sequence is CASRRGWGDYEQYF. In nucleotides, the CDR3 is TGCGCCAGCAGACGAGGATGGGGGGACTACGAGCAGTACTTC.

The chain's CDR3 is CASSDRTGWPGGYTF. CDR3 DNA: TGTGCCAGCAGTGACAGGACAGGCTGGCCGGGTGGCTACACCTTC. This chain uses TRBV6-1 with TRBJ1-2; TRBD1 matches at 7 bases. This CDR3 comprises 15 residues. The V and J ends lost 3 bases and 7 bases, in that order; junction bases with no gene match: 11. CDR1 and CDR2 (germline): MNHNS, SASEGT.

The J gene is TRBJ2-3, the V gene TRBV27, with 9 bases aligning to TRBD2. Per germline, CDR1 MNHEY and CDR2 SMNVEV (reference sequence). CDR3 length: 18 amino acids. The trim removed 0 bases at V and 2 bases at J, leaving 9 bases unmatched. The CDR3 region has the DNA TGTGCCAGCAGTTTATCGAAGGGCGGGAGGGCCTTCACAGATACGCAGTATTTT. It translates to CASSLSKGGRAFTDTQYF.

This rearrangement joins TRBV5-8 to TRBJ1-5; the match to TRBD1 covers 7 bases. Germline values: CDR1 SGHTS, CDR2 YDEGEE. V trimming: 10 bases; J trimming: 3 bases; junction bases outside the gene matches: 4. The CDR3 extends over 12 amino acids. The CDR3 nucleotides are TGTGCCTCAGGGGGGAACAATCAGCCCCAGCATTTT. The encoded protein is CASGGNNQPQHF.

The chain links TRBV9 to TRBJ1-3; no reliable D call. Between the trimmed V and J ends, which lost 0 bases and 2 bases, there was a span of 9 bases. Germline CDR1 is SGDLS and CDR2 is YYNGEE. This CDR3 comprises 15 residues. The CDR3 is CASSVAGLAGNTIYF. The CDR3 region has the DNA TGTGCCAGCAGCGTAGCGGGTCTGGCTGGAAACACCATATATTTT.

The CDR3 sequence is CASNLGGAKNIQYF. CDR3 DNA: TGTGCCAGCAATTTAGGGGGAGCCAAAAACATTCAGTACTTC. J is TRBJ2-4 and V is TRBV6-6; TRBD1 might be the D (6 bases). Germline CDR1 reads MNHNY; CDR2 reads SVGAGI (reference sequence). The CDR3 consists of 14 residues. Trimming took 7 bases from V and 0 from J, leaving 10 bases between them.

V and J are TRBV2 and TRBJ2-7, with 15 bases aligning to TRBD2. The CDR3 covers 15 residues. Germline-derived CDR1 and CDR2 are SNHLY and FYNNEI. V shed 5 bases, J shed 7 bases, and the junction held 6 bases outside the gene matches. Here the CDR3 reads CASSRTSGRANEQYF. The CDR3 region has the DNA TGTGCCAGCAGTCGGACTAGCGGGAGGGCCAATGAGCAGTACTTC.

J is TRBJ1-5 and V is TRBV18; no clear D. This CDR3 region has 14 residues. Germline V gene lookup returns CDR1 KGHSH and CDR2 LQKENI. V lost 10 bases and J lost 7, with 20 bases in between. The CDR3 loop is CATSPGGVGQPQHF. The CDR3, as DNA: TGTGCCACCTCCCCGGGCGGGGTTGGACAGCCCCAGCATTTT.

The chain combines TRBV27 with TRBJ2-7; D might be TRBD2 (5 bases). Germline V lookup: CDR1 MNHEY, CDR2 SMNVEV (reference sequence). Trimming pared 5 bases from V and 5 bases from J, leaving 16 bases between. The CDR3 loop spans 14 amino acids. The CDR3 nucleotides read TGTGCCAGCAGTCCCCGACGGACTGGGAACGAGCAGTACTTC. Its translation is CASSPRRTGNEQYF.

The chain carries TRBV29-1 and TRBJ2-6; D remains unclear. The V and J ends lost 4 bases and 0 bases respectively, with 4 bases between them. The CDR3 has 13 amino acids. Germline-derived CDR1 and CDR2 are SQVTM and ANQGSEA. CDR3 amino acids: CSVGLSGANVLTF. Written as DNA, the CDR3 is TGCAGCGTTGGGCTCTCTGGGGCCAACGTCCTGACTTTC.

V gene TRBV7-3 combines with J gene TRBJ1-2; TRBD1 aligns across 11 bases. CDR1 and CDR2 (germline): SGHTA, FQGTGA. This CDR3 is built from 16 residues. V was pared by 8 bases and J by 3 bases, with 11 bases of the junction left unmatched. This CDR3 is CASGETGQGGDYGYTF. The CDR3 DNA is TGTGCCAGCGGTGAAACGGGACAGGGGGGCGACTATGGCTACACCTTC.